This T cell receptor (beta chain) derives from a study of cytomegalovirus exposure and HLA in healthy donors. There are 14 residues in the CDR3. The germline V gene encodes CDR1 MDHEN and CDR2 SYDVKM. The V segment lost 4 bases and the J segment 3 bases; nucleotides outside the gene matches: 6. Concerning this clone: Its antigen is unidentified.

Findings of the study overall: Whilst most TCR sequences proved rare, a subset of public TCRs occurred across many donors. Researchers counted 150 to 200 TCR beta chains as cytomegalovirus-associated. The finding came from a later analysis; first-cohort TCR clusters tended to co-occur in the roughly 110 validation repertoires. CMV antigen specificity of a few CMV-associated chains was confirmed in vitro.

Sequencing used immunoSEQ multiplex PCR; TCRdb keeps in-frame clones, though not all of them. The sample consists of more than 250,000 clones, around 90% of them appearing once. Sequenced: PBMCs. The sequence was collected from a woman aged 25 to 45 in good health and CMV-seropositive. The chain combines TRBV28 with TRBJ2-7; TRBD1 matches at 7 bases. The CDR3, as DNA: TGTGCCAGCAGTTCCAGGGGGACATACTACGAGCAGTACTTC. Translated, it gives CASSSRGTYYEQYF.